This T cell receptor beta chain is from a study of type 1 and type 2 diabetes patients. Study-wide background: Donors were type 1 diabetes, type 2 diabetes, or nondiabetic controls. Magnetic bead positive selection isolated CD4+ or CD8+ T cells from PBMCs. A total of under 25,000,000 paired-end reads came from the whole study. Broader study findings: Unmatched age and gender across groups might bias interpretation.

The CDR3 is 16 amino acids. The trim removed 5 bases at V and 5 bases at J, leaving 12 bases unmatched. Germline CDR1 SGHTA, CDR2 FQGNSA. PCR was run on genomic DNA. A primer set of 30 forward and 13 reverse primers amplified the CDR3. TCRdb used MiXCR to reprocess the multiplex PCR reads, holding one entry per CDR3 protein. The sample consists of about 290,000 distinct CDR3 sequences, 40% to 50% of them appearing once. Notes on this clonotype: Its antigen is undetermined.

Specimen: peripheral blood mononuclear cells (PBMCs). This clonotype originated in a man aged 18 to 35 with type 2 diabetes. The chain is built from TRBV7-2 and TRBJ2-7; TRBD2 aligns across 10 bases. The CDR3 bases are TGTGCCAGCAGCCCGCCCCTGCTAGCGGGAGCCCACGAGCAGTACTTC. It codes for CASSPPLLAGAHEQYF.